These 26 T cell receptor beta chains came from one sample sequenced in a study of blood T cells in healthy people across ages. Through a sample-barcoded 5' primer and a J-beta primer mix, a second PCR was run for roughly 6 to 11 cycles. TCRdb re-called the 5' RACE reads with MiXCR, one entry per CDR3 protein. Here the sample spans just under 550,000 distinct CDR3 sequences, around 24% being singletons. The sample also formed part of further work on T cells of mothers and their children.

Sequencing used blood. Every receptor here comes from a boy younger than 18 in good health.

V gene TRBV28 combines with J gene TRBJ2-1; D call uncertain. In germline, CDR1 is MDHEN, CDR2 SYDVKM. CDR3 length equals 13 residues. V lost 2 bases, J lost 9 bases, and 11 bases lay in between. The CDR3 loop reads CASSLVRLGEQFF. As DNA, the CDR3 is TGTGCCAGCAGTTTAGTGAGACTCGGTGAGCAGTTCTTC.

In this sample, this clonotype turned up a few times. This chain links TRBV21-1 with TRBJ1-1. TRBV21-1 constitutes a pseudogene. This CDR3 has 12 residues. This chain's CDR3 is CASSKTGTEAFF. CDR3 bases: TGTGCCAGCAGCAAGACGGGGACTGAAGCTTTCTTT.

The V gene is TRBV6-1, the J gene TRBJ1-5; no clear D gene. CDR3 size: 15 residues. The ends were cut back, 1 base at V and 6 bases at J, with 13 bases in the middle. Per germline, CDR1 MNHNS and CDR2 SASEGT. CDR3 sequence reads: CASSEEAAGGQPQHF. The CDR3 nucleotides read TGTGCCAGCAGTGAAGAGGCAGCGGGCGGTCAGCCCCAGCATTTT.

This clonotype was observed a few times. The rearrangement joins TRBV4-3 to TRBJ1-6; no reliable D call. Trimming cost V 6 bases and J 7 bases, with 7 bases left between them. The CDR3 extends over 12 amino acids. Germline CDR1 and CDR2: LGHNA and YSLEER. The CDR3 reads CASRGSNSPLHF. In nucleotides, the CDR3 is TGCGCCAGCAGGGGCTCGAATTCACCCCTCCACTTT.

The chain links TRBV20-1 to TRBJ1-4, with 9 positions matching TRBD1. The V gene's germline CDR1 is DFQATT and CDR2 SNEGSKA (reference sequence). CDR3 length equals 17 residues. V gave up 0 bases and J gave up 7 bases; unmatched junction bases: 12. In DNA form, the CDR3 reads TGCAGTGCTAGAGAAACCGGGACAGGGCTAATCGGTGAAAAACTGTTTTTT. This translates into CSARETGTGLIGEKLFF.

This clonotype has only a few counts. This sequence joins TRBV6-6 and TRBJ2-7; D call uncertain. V shed 4 bases and J shed 7 bases, with 23 bases lying between them. This CDR3 is 16 amino acids long. Per germline, CDR1 MNHNY and CDR2 SVGAGI (reference sequence). The CDR3 DNA reads TGTGCCAGCAGTTCTCGGGCCGGGTTCCCCTACGAAGAGCAGTACTTC. Its translation is CASSSRAGFPYEEQYF.

This clonotype was recorded a few times. The chain combines TRBV28 with TRBJ2-1; TRBD2 matches at 8 bases. The germline CDR1 and CDR2 sequences are MDHEN and SYDVKM. The CDR3 consists of 16 residues. Losses at the gene ends were 1 base for V and 0 bases for J; bases not matched to a gene: 2. The CDR3 bases are TGTGCCAGCAGTTTATATCTAGCGGGCTCCTACAATGAGCAGTTCTTC. The encoded protein is CASSLYLAGSYNEQFF. Based on the CDR3 plus reference TRBV28 and TRBJ2-1, the full variable domain is DVKVTQSSRYLVKRTGEKVFLECVQDMDHENMFWYRQDPGLGLRLIYFSYDVKMKEKGDIPEGYSVSREKKERFSLILESASTNQTSMYLCASSLYLAGSYNEQFFGPGTRLTVL.

This clonotype was seen a handful of times. The chain has TRBV7-2 and TRBJ2-3; D ambiguous. The CDR3 extends over 15 amino acids. CDR1 and CDR2 from the germline V gene are SGHTA and FQGNSA. Trimming took 2 bases from V and 2 from J, leaving 11 bases between them. In DNA form, the CDR3 reads TGTGCCAGCAGCTTACGGTTCCCGTCCACAGATACGCAGTATTTT. Protein: CASSLRFPSTDTQYF.

The chain has TRBV27 and TRBJ1-2; D ambiguous. Trimming took 5 bases from V and 4 from J, leaving 11 bases between them. Germline V gene lookup returns CDR1 MNHEY and CDR2 SMNVEV (reference sequence). The CDR3 sequence is 13 residues long. The CDR3 DNA reads as TGTGCCAGCAGTCTGGCCGGGAGCTATGGCTACACCTTC. It codes for CASSLAGSYGYTF.

The chain links TRBV20-1 to TRBJ1-5; no definite D call. With 6 bases removed from V and 0 bases from J, the gap between germline ends came to 18 bases. Germline CDR1 is DFQATT and CDR2 is SNEGSKA (reference sequence). This CDR3 is 16 amino acids long. CDR3 loop: CSANMGGKISNQPQHF. The CDR3 nucleotides are TGCAGTGCCAACATGGGAGGTAAAATTAGCAATCAGCCCCAGCATTTT.

V gene TRBV5-1 combines with J gene TRBJ2-7, with unresolved D. Germline values: CDR1 SGHRS, CDR2 YFSETQ. Trimming took 0 bases from V and 1 from J, leaving 11 bases between them. The CDR3 runs to 15 residues. This chain's CDR3 is CASSLGDGHSYEQYF. The CDR3 nucleotides read TGCGCCAGCAGCTTGGGAGACGGGCATTCCTACGAGCAGTACTTC.

This clonotype was counted only a few times. The conserved final phenylalanine or tryptophan is absent from the CDR3, which likely points to a read error. The rearrangement uses TRBV6-2 or TRBV6-3 and TRBJ2-1, with D perhaps TRBD1 (6 bases). CDR3 size: 13 residues. V was cut by 5 bases and J by 10 bases, with 15 bases left in between. The germline V gene encodes CDR1 MNHEY and CDR2 SVGEGT. Here the CDR3 reads CASSAGQPPEQFL. CDR3 bases: TGTGCCAGCAGTGCCGGACAGCCGCCCGAGCAGTTCCTC.

With regard to this clonotype: A read error may produce the germline difference seen at one junction end. The gene calls are TRBV9 and TRBJ2-6; 7 bases align to TRBD1. The length of the CDR3 is 16 residues. The germline gives CDR1 SGDLS, CDR2 YYNGEE. CDR3 loop: CAGSEHRGSGANVLTF. The CDR3 DNA is TGTGCCGGCAGCGAGCACAGGGGCTCTGGGGCCAACGTCCTGACTTTC.

Only a few counts were recorded for this clonotype. The chain couples TRBV18 to TRBJ2-6; maybe TRBD1 (5 bases). Deletions cut 2 bases from V and 4 bases from J, with 21 bases between. Germline lookup yields CDR1 KGHSH and CDR2 LQKENI. The length of the CDR3 is 19 residues. DNA of the CDR3: TGTGCCAGCTCACCAAGGGCAGCCTCAGGGAATTCCGGGGCCAACGTCCTGACTTTC. Its protein is CASSPRAASGNSGANVLTF.

The chain carries TRBV2 and TRBJ1-1; no clear D. Germline V gene lookup returns CDR1 SNHLY and CDR2 FYNNEI. With 3 bases removed from V and 0 bases from J, the gap between germline ends came to 8 bases. The CDR3 length is 14 residues. CDR3 protein: CASSDRSMNTEAFF. The DNA of the CDR3 is TGTGCCAGCAGTGATCGCAGTATGAACACTGAAGCTTTCTTT.

The CDR3 loop is CASSPGQGGVADTQYF. CDR3 DNA sequence: TGTGCCAGCAGTCCCGGACAGGGCGGGGTCGCAGATACGCAGTATTTT. This chain uses TRBV7-2 with TRBJ2-3, with 8 bases that match TRBD1. The CDR3 sequence is 16 residues long. Germline lookup yields CDR1 SGHTA and CDR2 FQGNSA. V dropped 6 bases and J dropped 4; count of bases not matched to a gene: 12.

V gene TRBV6-2 or TRBV6-3 combines with J gene TRBJ1-5; TRBD1 matches at 10 bases. The CDR3 consists of 17 residues. Per germline, CDR1 MNHEY and CDR2 SVGEGT. V shed 2 bases and J 4 bases; nucleotides not matched to a gene: 8. The CDR3 reads CASSYRDRGLGNQPQHF. As DNA, the CDR3 is TGTGCCAGCAGTTACCGGGACAGGGGCCTAGGAAATCAGCCCCAGCATTTT.

This clonotype was observed a handful of times. The V and J genes are TRBV7-9 and TRBJ1-4; TRBD1 is a possible D gene (6 bases). Germline values: CDR1 SEHNR, CDR2 FQNEAQ (reference sequence). Trimming shortened V by 5 bases and J by 0 bases, and 10 bases separated the two germline ends. The CDR3 runs to 15 residues. CDR3 bases: TGTGCCAGCAGCACCACAGGGTCAACTAATGAAAAACTGTTTTTT. It encodes CASSTTGSTNEKLFF.

The chain couples TRBV20-1 to TRBJ2-7, with 13 bases fitting TRBD2. The J call may be in error: the DNA end matches TRBJ2-1 better. Per the germline V gene, CDR1 is DFQATT and CDR2 is SNEGSKA (reference sequence). The CDR3 spans 15 residues. The CDR3 region is CSARTGTSGTREQFF. The CDR3 DNA sequence: TGCAGTGCTAGAACCGGGACTAGCGGGACGAGGGAGCAGTTCTTC.

This clonotype has at least ten counts. The chain couples TRBV29-1 to TRBJ2-3; 11 positions match TRBD2. CDR3 length equals 14 residues. V shed 7 bases and J 2 bases; nucleotides not matched to a gene: 5. The germline V gene has CDR1 SQVTM and CDR2 ANQGSEA. CDR3 nucleotides: TGCAGCGGTCGACTAGCGGGGAACACAGATACGCAGTATTTT. Translating it yields CSGRLAGNTDTQYF.

The chain is built from TRBV7-2 and TRBJ1-2; TRBD1 is a possible D gene (5 bases). CDR1 and CDR2 (germline): SGHTA, FQGNSA. V dropped 1 base and J dropped 7 bases, with 16 bases sitting between them. There are 15 residues in the CDR3. As DNA, the CDR3 is TGTGCCAGCAGCTTAGGACAGCAAACCCGGGCTGGCTACACCTTC. Amino acid sequence: CASSLGQQTRAGYTF.

The genes are TRBV9 and TRBJ1-1, with 9 bases fitting TRBD1. Germline CDR1 and CDR2: SGDLS and YYNGEE. V was pared by 3 bases and J by 5 bases, with 11 bases of the junction left unmatched. The CDR3 sequence is 16 residues long. This chain's CDR3 is CASSDLNRGRGTEAFF. The CDR3 DNA reads as TGTGCCAGCAGCGACCTAAACAGGGGGCGCGGGACTGAAGCTTTCTTT. Combining the CDR3 with reference TRBV9 and TRBJ1-1 gives the whole variable domain DSGVTQTPKHLITATGQRVTLRCSPRSGDLSVYWYQQSLDQGLQFLIQYYNGEERAKGNILERFSAQQFPDLHSELNLSSLELGDSALYFCASSDLNRGRGTEAFFGQGTRLTVV.

V and J are TRBV5-1 and TRBJ2-7, with no clear D. The CDR3 length is 11 residues. Germline CDR1 and CDR2: SGHRS and YFSETQ. V was shortened by 3 bases and J by 7 bases, with 8 bases between the two germline ends. CDR3: CASSSSSEQYF. In DNA, the CDR3 is TGCGCCAGCAGCTCCTCTTCGGAGCAGTACTTC. The variable domain in full, completed from reference TRBV5-1 and TRBJ2-7, reads KAGVTQTPRYLIKTRGQQVTLSCSPISGHRSVSWYQQTPGQGLQFLFEYFSETQRNKGNFPGRFSGRQFSNSRSEMNVSTLELGDSALYLCASSSSSEQYFGPGTRLTVT.

This clonotype came up many times. The chain is built from TRBV7-2 and TRBJ2-3, with D perhaps TRBD1 (6 bases). The CDR3 sequence is 15 residues long. The ends were cut back, 3 bases at V and 1 base at J, with 11 bases in the middle. Germline values: CDR1 SGHTA, CDR2 FQGNSA. The CDR3, as DNA: TGTGCCAGCAGCTTGGTTGCAGGGGGCACAGATACGCAGTATTTT. Residues: CASSLVAGGTDTQYF.

J is TRBJ2-7 and V is TRBV10-3; no definite D call. Between the trimmed V and J ends, which lost 8 bases and 3 bases, there was a span of 14 bases. The germline CDR1 and CDR2 sequences are ENHRY and SYGVKD. The CDR3 runs 13 residues. This CDR3 reads CAISRVGDYEQYF. The CDR3 DNA sequence: TGTGCCATCTCTCGGGTCGGCGACTACGAGCAGTACTTC.

The gene calls are TRBV28 and TRBJ2-3, with D possibly TRBD2 on 6 matching bases. From germline, CDR1 is MDHEN and CDR2 SYDVKM. The V end lost 8 bases, the J end lost 5 bases, and 29 bases lay between the germline ends. The CDR3 spans 18 residues. The chain's CDR3 is CASQTPSDAGRKLDTQYF. DNA for the CDR3: TGTGCCAGCCAAACTCCCTCCGATGCGGGGAGGAAGCTAGATACGCAGTATTTT. The variable domain in full, completed from reference TRBV28 and TRBJ2-3, reads DVKVTQSSRYLVKRTGEKVFLECVQDMDHENMFWYRQDPGLGLRLIYFSYDVKMKEKGDIPEGYSVSREKKERFSLILESASTNQTSMYLCASQTPSDAGRKLDTQYFGPGTRLTVL.